This T cell receptor (beta chain) came from a study of PD-L1 blockade in urothelial cancer (dated by TCRdb to about 2017). In the study overall: Therapy was started in the mid-2010s for all patients, and atezolizumab 1,200 mg was administered intravenously every 3 weeks. About 90% of the roughly 29 patients were males with bladder-origin urothelial cancer, and 18 of 29 reported a prior smoking history. Progression-free survival longer than 6 months counted as durable clinical benefit, and TCR features were additionally tested against both progression-free and overall survival. Twenty-nine patients had pretreatment blood TCR-seq, some 25 had at least one posttreatment blood collection, and some 25 had tumor TCR-seq. Blood samples were analyzed 3 weeks after the start of treatment (second dose) and 6 weeks after the start of treatment. Somatic, immune and clinical correlates of response to PD-L1 blockade with atezolizumab in urothelial cancer were the focus of an exploratory multi-omic analysis. Blood samples yielded a median of approximately 150,000 T cells and around 83,000 unique TCRs, with median clonality roughly 0.082. An ECOG performance status of 0 or 1 was recorded for the patients, and 0 to 3 prior chemotherapy regimens had been received by the patients. In the same patients, pretreatment tumors underwent whole exome sequencing and RNA sequencing in addition to TCR sequencing. Durable clinical benefit was achieved by nine patients but not by the remaining 20. Pretreatment tumor samples, along with matched peripheral blood serially collected before and after atezolizumab treatment, were subjected to TCR sequencing.

The cohort comprised fewer than 35 patients with locally advanced or metastatic urothelial carcinoma treated at Memorial Sloan Kettering on a trial protocol. Peripheral blood mononuclear cells were collected pretreatment and during treatment, with between 1 and 8 total time points per patient. The Qiagen DNeasy Blood extraction kit was used to purify genomic DNA from total PBMCs and from tumor samples. PBMCs were collected pretreatment and during treatment, and were isolated and stored as previously described. Points the paper makes about the study in general: Because of the small sample size (n ≈ 30) and the many exploratory analyses performed, the results are intended to be regarded as hypothesis-generating. At 3 weeks after the start of treatment, tumor-associated TCR clones in peripheral blood had expanded more in patients with durable benefit (n ≈ 20, p = 0.022). Improved progression-free and overall survival was associated with having pretreatment peripheral blood TCR clonality below the median.

Cut back by 5 bases and 6 bases, the V and J ends lie 25 bases apart. The CDR3 numbers 17 residues from cysteine through phenylalanine. The only DNA kept is the CDR3, 51 bases in frame from the first base. The germline V gene encodes CDR1 SGDLS and CDR2 YYNGEE. This clone was seen only once. Its antigen specificity is not known. Within one base of it there is no much larger clone, and no base qualities were kept. Synthetic TCR analog templates were spiked into each PCR to estimate absolute template abundance from read counts. The immunoSEQ assay was used to amplify TCRbeta CDR3 regions from genomic DNA with bias-controlled V and J gene primers. Rearranged TCRbeta segments were sequenced at approximately 20X coverage. The source study handled its data this way. Sequencing errors were corrected by clustering, and CDR3s were annotated against IMGT so that V, D and J genes could be assigned. Downstream analyses used only productive TCRbeta rearrangements, leaving out any out-of-frame or stop-codon sequences. Clonality was computed as one minus Shannon entropy normalized by the log of the number of unique productive sequences. Clones differing between time points or between blood and tumor were identified by Fisher's exact test with Benjamini-Hochberg correction at adjusted p below 0.01. TCRdb provides this immuneACCESS table in a form limited to in-frame rearrangements. Some clones are lacking; in checked studies, under half of them reflect an unresolved V gene, and why the rest are absent is not known. V and J calls and clone size are as listed in that table; D and trimming were resolved from the DNA. This sample comprises about 74,000 clones, around four fifths of them detected only once. The top ten hold approximately 4.7% of the sample.

This TCR was recovered from a man aged 65 to 85 with urothelial cancer. The sample in question was PBMCs, obtained around atezolizumab (anti-PD-L1) treatment. The V and J genes are TRBV9 and TRBJ2-3; the D segment could be TRBD1, given 7 matching bases. The DNA sequence follows: TGTGCCAGCAGTGGTGGGGGGACAGCCATCCTCCGGGATACGCAGTATTTT. It specifies CASSGGGTAILRDTQYF.